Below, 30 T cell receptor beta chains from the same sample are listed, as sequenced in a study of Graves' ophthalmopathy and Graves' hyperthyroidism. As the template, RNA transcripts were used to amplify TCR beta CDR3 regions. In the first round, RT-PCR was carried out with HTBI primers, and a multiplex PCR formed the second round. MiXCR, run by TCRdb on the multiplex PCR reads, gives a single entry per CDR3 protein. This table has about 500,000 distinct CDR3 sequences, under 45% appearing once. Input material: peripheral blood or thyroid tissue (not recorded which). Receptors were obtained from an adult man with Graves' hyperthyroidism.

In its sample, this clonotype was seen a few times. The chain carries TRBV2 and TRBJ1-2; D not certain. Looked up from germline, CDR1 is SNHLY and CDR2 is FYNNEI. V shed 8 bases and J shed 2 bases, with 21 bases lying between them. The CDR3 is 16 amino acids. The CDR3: CASSPQTVSGNYGYTF. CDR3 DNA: TGTGCCAGCTCACCACAGACGGTTTCGGGGAACTATGGCTACACCTTC.

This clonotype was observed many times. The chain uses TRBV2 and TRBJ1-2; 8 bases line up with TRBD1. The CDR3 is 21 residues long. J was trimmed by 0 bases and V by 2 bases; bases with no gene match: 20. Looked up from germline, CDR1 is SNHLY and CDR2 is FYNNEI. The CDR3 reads CASSELAGQGIGERANYGYTF. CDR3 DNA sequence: TGTGCCAGCAGTGAATTAGCCGGACAGGGTATAGGGGAGAGGGCTAACTATGGCTACACCTTC.

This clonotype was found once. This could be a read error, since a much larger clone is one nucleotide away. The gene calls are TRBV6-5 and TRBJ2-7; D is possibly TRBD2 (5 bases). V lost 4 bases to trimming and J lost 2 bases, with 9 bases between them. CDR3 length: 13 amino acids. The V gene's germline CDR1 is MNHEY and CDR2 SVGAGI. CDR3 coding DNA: TGTGCCAGCAGTTTCACCGGGACCTACGAGCAGTACTTC. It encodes CASSFTGTYEQYF.

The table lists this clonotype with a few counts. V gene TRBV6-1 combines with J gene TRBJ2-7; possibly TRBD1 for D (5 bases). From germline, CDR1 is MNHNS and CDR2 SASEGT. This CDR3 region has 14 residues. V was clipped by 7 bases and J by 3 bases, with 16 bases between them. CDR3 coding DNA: TGTGCCAGCACCCTATCTGACAGATACTACGAGCAGTACTTC. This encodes CASTLSDRYYEQYF.

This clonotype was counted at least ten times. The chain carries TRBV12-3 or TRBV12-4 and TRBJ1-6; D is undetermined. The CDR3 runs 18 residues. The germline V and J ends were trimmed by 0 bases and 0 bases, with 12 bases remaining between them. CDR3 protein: CASSLAAGLSSYNSPLHF. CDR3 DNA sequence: TGTGCCAGCAGTTTAGCGGCGGGCCTTAGCTCCTATAATTCACCCCTCCACTTT.

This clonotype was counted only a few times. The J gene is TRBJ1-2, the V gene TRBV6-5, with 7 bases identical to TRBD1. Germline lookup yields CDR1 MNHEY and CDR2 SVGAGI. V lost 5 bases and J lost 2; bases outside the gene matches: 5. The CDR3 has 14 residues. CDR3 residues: CASSPGTENYGYTF. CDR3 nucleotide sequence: TGTGCCAGCAGTCCCGGGACAGAGAACTATGGCTACACCTTC.

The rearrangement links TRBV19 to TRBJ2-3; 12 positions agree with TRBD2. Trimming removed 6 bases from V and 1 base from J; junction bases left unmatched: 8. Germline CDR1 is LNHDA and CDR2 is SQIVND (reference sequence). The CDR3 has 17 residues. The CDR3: CASSDKRLAGGTDTQYF. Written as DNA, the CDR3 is TGTGCCAGTAGCGACAAACGACTAGCGGGGGGCACAGATACGCAGTATTTT.

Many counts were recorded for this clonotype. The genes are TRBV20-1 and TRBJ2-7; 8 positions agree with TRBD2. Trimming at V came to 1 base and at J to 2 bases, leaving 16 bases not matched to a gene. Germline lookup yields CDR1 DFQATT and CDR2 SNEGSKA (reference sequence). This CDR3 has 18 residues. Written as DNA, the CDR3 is TGCAGTGCTAGAGTCTACTGGGGGGAAGCGGGAGACCCCTACGAGCAGTACTTC. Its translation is CSARVYWGEAGDPYEQYF.

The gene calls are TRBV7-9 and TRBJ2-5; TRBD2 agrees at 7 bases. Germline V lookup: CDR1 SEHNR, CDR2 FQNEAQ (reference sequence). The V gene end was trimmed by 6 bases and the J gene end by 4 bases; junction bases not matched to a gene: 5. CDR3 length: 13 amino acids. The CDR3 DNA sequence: TGTGCCAGCAGTGGGGGGAGGGCAGAGACCCAGTACTTC. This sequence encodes CASSGGRAETQYF.

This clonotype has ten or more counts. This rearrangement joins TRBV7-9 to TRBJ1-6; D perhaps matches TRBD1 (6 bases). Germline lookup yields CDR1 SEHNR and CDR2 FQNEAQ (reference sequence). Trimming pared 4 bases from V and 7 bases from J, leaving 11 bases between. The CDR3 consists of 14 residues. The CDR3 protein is CASSYTGTNSPLHF. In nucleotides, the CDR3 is TGTGCCAGCAGCTATACAGGGACGAATTCACCCCTCCACTTT. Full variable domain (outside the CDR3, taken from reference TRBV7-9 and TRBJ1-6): DTGVSQNPRHKITKRGQNVTFRCDPISEHNRLYWYRQTLGQGPEFLTYFQNEAQLEKSRLLSDRFSAERPKGSFSTLEIQRTEQGDSAMYLCASSYTGTNSPLHFGNGTRLTVT.

CDR3 region: CATGGSGGTDTQYF. CDR3 nucleotide sequence: TGTGCCACGGGGGGGTCTGGCGGCACAGATACGCAGTATTTT. The chain combines TRBV24-1 with TRBJ2-3; 7 nucleotides match TRBD2. The CDR3 is 14 amino acids. CDR1 is KGHDR, CDR2 SFDVKD, per germline. Trimming removed 10 bases from V and 1 base from J; junction bases left unmatched: 7.

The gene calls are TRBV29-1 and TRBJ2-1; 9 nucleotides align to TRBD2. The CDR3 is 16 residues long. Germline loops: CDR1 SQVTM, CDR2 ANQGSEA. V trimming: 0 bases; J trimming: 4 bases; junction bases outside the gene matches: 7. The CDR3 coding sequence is TGCAGCGTTGAAGATCGCGGAAGCGGGAGGTACAATGAGCAGTTCTTC. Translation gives CSVEDRGSGRYNEQFF.

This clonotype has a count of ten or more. This CDR3 is CASRGERQNSPLHF. CDR3 nucleotide sequence: TGTGCCAGCCGGGGGGAACGGCAGAATTCACCCCTCCACTTT. The chain is built from TRBV6-1 and TRBJ1-6; tentatively, D is TRBD1 (5 bases). The V gene's germline CDR1 is MNHNS and CDR2 SASEGT. Trimming pared 8 bases from V and 7 bases from J, leaving 15 bases between. The CDR3 is 14 residues long.

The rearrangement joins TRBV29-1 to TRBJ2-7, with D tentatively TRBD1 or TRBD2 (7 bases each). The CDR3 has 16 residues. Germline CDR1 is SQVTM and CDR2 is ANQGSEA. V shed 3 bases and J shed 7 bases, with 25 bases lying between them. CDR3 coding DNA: TGCAGCGTTGATCAGTGGGGGGGAGGGGGCACCGGGGAGCAGTACTTC. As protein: CSVDQWGGGGTGEQYF.

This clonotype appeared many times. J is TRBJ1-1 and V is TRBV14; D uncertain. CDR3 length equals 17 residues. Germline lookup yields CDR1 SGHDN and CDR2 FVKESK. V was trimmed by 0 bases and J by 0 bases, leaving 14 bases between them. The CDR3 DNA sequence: TGTGCCAGCAGCCAAGACATTACACCAACTTTGAACACTGAAGCTTTCTTT. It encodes CASSQDITPTLNTEAFF.

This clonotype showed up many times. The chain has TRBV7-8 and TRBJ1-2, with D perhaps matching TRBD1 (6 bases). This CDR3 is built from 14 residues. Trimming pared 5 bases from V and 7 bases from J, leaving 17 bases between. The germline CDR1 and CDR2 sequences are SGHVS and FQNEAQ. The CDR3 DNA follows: TGTGCCAGCAGCCTTGGGGGGGGGGCGGCTGGCTACACCTTC. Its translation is CASSLGGGAAGYTF.

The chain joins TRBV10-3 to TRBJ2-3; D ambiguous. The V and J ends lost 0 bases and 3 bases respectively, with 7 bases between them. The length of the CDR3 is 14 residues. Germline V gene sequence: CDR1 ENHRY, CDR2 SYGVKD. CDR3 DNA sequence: TGTGCCATCAGTGAGTCGGGTAATACAGATACGCAGTATTTT. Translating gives CAISESGNTDTQYF.

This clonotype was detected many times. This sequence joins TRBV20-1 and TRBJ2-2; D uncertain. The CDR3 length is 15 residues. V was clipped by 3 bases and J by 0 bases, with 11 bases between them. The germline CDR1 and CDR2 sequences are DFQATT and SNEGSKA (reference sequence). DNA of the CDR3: TGCAGTGCTAGGAAGGACGCAACGAACACCGGGGAGCTGTTTTTT. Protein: CSARKDATNTGELFF.

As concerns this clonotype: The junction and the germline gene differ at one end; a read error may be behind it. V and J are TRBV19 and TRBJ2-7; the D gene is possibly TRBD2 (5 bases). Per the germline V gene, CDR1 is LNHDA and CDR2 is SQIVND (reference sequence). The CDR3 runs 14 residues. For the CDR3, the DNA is TGTGCCAGTAGTATTAGAGGGCCCGCCCACGAGCAGAACTTC. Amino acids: CASSIRGPAHEQNF.

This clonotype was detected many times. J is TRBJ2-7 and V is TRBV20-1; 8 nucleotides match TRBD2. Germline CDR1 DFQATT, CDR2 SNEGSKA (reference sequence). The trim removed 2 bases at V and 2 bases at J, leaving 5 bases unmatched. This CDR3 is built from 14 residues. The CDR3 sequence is CSARSGLEPYEQYF. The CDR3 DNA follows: TGCAGTGCTAGATCGGGACTAGAACCCTACGAGCAGTACTTC.

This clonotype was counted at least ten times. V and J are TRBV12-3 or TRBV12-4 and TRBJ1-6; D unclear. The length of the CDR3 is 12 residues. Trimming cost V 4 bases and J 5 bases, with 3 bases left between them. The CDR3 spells CASSSHNSPLHF. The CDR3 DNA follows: TGTGCCAGCAGTTCCCATAATTCACCCCTCCACTTT.

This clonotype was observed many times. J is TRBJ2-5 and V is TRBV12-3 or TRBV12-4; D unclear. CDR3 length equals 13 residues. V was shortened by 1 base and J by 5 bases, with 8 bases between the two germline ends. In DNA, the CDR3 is TGTGCCAGCAGTTTAGATCTGGCGGAGACCCAGTACTTC. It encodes CASSLDLAETQYF.

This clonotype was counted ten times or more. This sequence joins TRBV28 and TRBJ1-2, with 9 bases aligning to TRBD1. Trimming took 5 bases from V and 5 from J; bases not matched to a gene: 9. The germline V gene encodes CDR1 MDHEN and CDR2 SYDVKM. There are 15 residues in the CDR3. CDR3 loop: CASSLGDRDRYGYTF. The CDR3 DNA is TGTGCCAGCAGTCTAGGGGACAGGGATCGGTATGGCTACACCTTC.

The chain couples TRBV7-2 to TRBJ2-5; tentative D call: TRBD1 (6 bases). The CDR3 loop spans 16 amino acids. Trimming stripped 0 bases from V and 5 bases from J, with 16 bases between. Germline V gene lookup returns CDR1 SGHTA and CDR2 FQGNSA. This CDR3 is CASSLAGWDTGETQYF. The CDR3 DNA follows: TGTGCCAGCAGCTTAGCAGGGTGGGACACCGGGGAGACCCAGTACTTC.

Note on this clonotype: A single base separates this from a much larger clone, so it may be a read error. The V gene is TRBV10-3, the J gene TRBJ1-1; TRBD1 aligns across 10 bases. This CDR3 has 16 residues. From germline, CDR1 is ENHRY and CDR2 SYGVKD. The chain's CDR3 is CASSSGTGARDTEAFF. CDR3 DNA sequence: TGTGCCAGCAGTTCAGGGACAGGGGCCCGAGACACTGAAGCTTTCTTT.

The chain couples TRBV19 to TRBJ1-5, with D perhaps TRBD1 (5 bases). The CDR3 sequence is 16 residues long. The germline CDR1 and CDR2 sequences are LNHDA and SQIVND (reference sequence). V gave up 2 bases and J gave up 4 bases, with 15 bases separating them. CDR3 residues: CASSISGRVRNQPQHF. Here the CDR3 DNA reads TGTGCCAGTAGTATATCGGGCAGGGTTCGAAATCAGCCCCAGCATTTT.

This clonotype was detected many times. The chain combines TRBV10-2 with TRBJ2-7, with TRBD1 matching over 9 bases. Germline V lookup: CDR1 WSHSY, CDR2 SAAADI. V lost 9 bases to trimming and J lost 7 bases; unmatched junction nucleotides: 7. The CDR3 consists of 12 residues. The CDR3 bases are TGCGCCAGTACGGACAGGGGAAATGAGCAGTACTTC. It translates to CASTDRGNEQYF.

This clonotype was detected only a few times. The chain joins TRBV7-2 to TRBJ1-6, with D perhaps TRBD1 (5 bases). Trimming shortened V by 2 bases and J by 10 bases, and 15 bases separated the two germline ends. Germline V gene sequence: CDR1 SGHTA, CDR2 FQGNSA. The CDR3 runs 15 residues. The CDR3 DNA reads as TGTGCCAGCAGCTTATCCCAGGGCCCAGGGTCACCCCTCCACTTT. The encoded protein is CASSLSQGPGSPLHF.

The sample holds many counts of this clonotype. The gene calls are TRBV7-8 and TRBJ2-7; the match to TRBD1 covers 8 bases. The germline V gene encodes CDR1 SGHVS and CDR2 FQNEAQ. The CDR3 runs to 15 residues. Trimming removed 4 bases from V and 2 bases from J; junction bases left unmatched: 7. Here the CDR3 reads CASSSGTGGPYEQYF. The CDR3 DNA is TGTGCCAGCAGCTCAGGGACAGGTGGTCCCTACGAGCAGTACTTC. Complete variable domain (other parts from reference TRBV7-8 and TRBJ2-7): GAGVSQSPRYKVAKRGQDVALRCDPISGHVSLFWYQQALGQGPEFLTYFQNEAQLDKSGLPSDRFFAERPEGSVSTLKIQRTQQEDSAVYLCASSSGTGGPYEQYFGPGTRLTVT.

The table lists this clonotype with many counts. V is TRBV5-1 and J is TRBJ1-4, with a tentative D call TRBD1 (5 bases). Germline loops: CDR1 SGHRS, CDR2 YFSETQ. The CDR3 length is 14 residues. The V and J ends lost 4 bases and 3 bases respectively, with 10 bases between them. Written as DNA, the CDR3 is TGCGCCAGCAGCACCGGGACGTCTAATGAAAAACTGTTTTTT. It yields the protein CASSTGTSNEKLFF.